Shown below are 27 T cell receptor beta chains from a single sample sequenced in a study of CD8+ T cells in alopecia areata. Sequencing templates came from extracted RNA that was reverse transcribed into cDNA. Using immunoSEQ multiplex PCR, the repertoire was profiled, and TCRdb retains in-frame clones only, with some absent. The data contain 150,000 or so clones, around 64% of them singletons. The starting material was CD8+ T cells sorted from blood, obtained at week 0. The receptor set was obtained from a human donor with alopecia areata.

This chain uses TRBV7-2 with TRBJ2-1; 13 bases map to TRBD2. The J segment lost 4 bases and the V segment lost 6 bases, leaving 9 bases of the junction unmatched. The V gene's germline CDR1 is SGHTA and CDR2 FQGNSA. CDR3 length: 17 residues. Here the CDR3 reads CASSPGLAGDLYNEQFF. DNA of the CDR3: TGTGCCAGCAGTCCAGGACTAGCGGGGGACCTGTACAATGAGCAGTTCTTC.

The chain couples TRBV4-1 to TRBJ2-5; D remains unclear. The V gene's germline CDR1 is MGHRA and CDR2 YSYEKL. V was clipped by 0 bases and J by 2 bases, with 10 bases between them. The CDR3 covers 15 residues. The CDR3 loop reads CASSQDRRSQETQYF. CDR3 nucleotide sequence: TGCGCCAGCAGCCAAGATCGACGCTCTCAAGAGACCCAGTACTTC.

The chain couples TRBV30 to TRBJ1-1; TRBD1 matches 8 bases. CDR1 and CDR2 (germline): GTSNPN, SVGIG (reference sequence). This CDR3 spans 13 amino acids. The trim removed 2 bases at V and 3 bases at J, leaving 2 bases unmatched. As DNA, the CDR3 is TGTGCCTGGAGTTCAGGGGGCCACACTGAAGCTTTCTTT. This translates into CAWSSGGHTEAFF. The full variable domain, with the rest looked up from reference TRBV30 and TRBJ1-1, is SQTIHQWPATLVQPVGSPLSLECTVEGTSNPNLYWYRQAAGRGLQLLFYSVGIGQISSEVPQNLSASRPQDRQFILSSKKLLLSDSGFYLCAWSSGGHTEAFFGQGTRLTVV.

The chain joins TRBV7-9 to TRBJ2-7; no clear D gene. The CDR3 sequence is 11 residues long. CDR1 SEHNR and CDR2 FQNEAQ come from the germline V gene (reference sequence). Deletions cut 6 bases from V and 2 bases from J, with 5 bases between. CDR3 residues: CASSPAYEQYF. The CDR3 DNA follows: TGTGCCAGCAGTCCCGCCTACGAGCAGTACTTC.

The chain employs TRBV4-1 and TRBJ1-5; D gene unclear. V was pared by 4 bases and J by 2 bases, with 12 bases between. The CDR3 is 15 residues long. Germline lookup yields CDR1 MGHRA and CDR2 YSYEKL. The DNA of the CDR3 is TGCGCCAGCAGCCTTATCCAGGTCCGCAATCAGCCCCAGCATTTT. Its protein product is CASSLIQVRNQPQHF.

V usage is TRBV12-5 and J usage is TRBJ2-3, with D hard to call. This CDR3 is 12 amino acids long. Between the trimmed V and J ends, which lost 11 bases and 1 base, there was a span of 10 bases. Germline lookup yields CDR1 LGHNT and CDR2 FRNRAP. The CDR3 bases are TGTGCTTCCCTCAAGGGCACAGATACGCAGTATTTT. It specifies CASLKGTDTQYF.

The CDR3 DNA reads TGTGCCATCTTGCCCCAGCATTTT. Translation: CAILPQHF. This chain connects TRBV27 to TRBJ1-5; D unclear. This CDR3 is built from 8 residues. Trimming pared 10 bases from V and 9 bases from J, leaving 4 bases between. Germline V CDR1 and CDR2: MNHEY, SMNVEV (reference sequence).

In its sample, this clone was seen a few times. CDR3: CASTSTSYEQYF. CDR3 bases: TGTGCCAGCACCTCGACCTCCTACGAGCAGTACTTC. The chain links TRBV27 to TRBJ2-7, with unresolved D. V was pared by 7 bases and J by 0 bases, with 7 bases between. The germline CDR1 and CDR2 sequences are MNHEY and SMNVEV (reference sequence). This CDR3 has 12 amino acids.

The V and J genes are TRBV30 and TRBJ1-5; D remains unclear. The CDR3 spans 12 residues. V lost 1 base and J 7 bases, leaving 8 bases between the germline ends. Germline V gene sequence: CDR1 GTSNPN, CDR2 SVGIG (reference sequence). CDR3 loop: CAWSDHDQPQHF. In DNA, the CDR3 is TGTGCCTGGAGTGATCATGACCAGCCCCAGCATTTT.

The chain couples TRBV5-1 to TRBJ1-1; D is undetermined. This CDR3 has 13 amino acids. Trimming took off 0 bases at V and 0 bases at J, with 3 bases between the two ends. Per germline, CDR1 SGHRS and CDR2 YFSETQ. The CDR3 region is CASSLALNTEAFF. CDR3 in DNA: TGCGCCAGCAGCTTGGCTTTGAACACTGAAGCTTTCTTT.

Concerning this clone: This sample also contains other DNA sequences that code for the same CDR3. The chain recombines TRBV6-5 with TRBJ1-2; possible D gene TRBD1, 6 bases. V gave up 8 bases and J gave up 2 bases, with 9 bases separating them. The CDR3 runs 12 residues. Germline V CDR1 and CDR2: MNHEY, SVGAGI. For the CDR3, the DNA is TGTGCCAGCGGCCAGGGGAACTATGGCTACACCTTC. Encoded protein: CASGQGNYGYTF.

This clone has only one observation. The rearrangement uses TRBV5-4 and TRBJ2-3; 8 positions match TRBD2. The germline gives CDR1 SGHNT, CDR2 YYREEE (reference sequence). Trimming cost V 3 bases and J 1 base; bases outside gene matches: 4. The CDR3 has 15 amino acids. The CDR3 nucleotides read TGTGCCAGCAGCTGGGGGACTAGGGGCACAGATACGCAGTATTTT. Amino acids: CASSWGTRGTDTQYF.

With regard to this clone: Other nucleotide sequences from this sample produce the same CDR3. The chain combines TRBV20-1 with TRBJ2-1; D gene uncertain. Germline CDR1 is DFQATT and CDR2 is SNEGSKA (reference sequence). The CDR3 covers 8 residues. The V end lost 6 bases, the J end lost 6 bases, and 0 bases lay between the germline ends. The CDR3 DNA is TGCAGTGCCAATGAGCAGTTCTTC. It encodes CSANEQFF.

In nucleotides, the CDR3 is TGTGCCAGCAGTTATGAGCAGTTCTTC. This codes for CASSYEQFF. This sequence joins TRBV6-5 and TRBJ2-1; D not certain. This CDR3 region has 9 residues. Trimming stripped 3 bases from V and 9 bases from J, with 0 bases between. Germline CDR1 reads MNHEY; CDR2 reads SVGAGI.

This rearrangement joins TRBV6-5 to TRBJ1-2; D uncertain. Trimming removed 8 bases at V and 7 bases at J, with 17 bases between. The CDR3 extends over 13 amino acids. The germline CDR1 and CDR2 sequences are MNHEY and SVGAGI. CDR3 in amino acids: CASANYPEFGYTF. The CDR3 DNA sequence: TGTGCCAGCGCCAACTATCCGGAATTTGGCTACACCTTC.

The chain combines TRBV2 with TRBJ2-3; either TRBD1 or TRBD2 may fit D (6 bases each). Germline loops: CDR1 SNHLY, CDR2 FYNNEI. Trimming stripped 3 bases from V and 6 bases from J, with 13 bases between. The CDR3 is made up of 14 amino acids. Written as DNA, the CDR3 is TGTGCCAGCAGTGATTGGGGGGCCTCGGATACGCAGTATTTT. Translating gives CASSDWGASDTQYF. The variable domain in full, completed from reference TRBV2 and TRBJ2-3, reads EPEVTQTPSHQVTQMGQEVILRCVPISNHLYFYWYRQILGQKVEFLVSFYNNEISEKSEIFDDQFSVERPDGSNFTLKIRSTKLEDSAMYFCASSDWGASDTQYFGPGTRLTVL.

CDR3 bases: TGTGCCAGCAGCCACCGGGACTTCCGCACAGATACGCAGTATTTT. The encoded protein is CASSHRDFRTDTQYF. This chain joins TRBV13 and TRBJ2-3, with D possibly TRBD2 on 6 matching bases. The CDR3 has 15 amino acids. Trimming took off 5 bases at V and 1 base at J, with 13 bases between the two ends. Looked up from germline, CDR1 is PRHDT and CDR2 is FYEKMQ (reference sequence).

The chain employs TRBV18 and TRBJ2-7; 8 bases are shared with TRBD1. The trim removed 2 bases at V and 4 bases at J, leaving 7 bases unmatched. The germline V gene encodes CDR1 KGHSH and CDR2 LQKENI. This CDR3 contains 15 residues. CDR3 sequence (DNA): TGTGCCAGCTCACCATTGGACAGGGTTAGGTACGAGCAGTACTTC. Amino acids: CASSPLDRVRYEQYF.

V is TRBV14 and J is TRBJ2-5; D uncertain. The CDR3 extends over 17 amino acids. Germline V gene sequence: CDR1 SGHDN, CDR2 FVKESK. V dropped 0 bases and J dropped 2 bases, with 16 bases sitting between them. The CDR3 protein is CASSQDLGRRAQETQYF. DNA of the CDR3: TGTGCCAGCAGCCAAGATCTGGGCAGGCGAGCTCAAGAGACCCAGTACTTC.

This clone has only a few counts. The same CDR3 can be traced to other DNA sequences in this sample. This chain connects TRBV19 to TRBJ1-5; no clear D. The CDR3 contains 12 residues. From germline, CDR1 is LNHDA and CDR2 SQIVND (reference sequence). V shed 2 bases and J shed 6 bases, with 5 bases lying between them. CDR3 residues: CASSIPLQPQHF. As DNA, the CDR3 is TGTGCCAGTAGTATACCTCTTCAGCCCCAGCATTTT.

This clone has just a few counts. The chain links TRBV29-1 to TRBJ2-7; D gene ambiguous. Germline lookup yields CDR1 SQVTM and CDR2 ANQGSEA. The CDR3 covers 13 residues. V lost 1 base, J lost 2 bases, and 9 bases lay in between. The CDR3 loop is CSVEGEVPYEQYF. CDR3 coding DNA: TGCAGCGTTGAAGGAGAGGTCCCCTACGAGCAGTACTTC.

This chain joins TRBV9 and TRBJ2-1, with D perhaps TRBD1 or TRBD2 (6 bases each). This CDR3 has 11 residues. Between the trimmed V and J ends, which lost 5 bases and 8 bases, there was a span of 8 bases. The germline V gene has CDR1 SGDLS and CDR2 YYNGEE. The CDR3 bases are TGTGCCAGCAGAAGGGGGGATGAGCAGTTCTTC. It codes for CASRRGDEQFF. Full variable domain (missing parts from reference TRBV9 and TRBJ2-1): DSGVTQTPKHLITATGQRVTLRCSPRSGDLSVYWYQQSLDQGLQFLIQYYNGEERAKGNILERFSAQQFPDLHSELNLSSLELGDSALYFCASRRGDEQFFGPGTRLTVL.

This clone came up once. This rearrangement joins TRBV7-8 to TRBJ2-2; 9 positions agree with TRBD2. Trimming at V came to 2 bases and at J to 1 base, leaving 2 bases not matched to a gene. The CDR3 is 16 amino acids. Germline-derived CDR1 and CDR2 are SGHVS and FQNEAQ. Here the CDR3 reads CASSLLAGRNTGELFF. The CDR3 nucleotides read TGTGCCAGCAGCTTACTAGCGGGGAGGAACACCGGGGAGCTGTTTTTT.

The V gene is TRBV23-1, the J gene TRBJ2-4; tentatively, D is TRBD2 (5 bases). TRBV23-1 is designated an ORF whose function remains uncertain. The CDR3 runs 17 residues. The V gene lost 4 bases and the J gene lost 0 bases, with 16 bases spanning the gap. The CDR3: CASSRLRRAGAKNIQYF. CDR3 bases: TGCGCCAGCAGTCGACTGCGTCGCGCGGGAGCCAAAAACATTCAGTACTTC.

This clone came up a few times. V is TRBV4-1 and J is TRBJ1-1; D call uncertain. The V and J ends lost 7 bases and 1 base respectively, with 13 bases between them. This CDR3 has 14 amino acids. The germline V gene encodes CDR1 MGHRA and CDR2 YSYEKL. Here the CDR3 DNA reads TGCGCCAGCAAACCTAGCAGAACGAACACTGAAGCTTTCTTT. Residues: CASKPSRTNTEAFF.

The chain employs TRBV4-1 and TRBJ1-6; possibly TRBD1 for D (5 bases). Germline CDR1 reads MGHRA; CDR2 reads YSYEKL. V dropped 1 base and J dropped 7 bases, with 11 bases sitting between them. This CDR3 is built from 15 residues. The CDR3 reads CASSQGAGTNSPLHF. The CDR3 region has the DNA TGCGCCAGCAGCCAAGGAGCAGGGACGAATTCACCCCTCCACTTT.

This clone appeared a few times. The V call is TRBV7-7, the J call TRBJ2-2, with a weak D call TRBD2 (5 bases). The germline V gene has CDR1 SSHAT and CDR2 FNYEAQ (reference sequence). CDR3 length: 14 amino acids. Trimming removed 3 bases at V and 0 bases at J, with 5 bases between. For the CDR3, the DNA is TGTGCCAGCAGCTTGGGAGCGAACACCGGGGAGCTGTTTTTT. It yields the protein CASSLGANTGELFF. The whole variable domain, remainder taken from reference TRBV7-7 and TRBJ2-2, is GAGVSQSPRYKVTKRGQDVTLRCDPISSHATLYWYQQALGQGPEFLTYFNYEAQPDKSGLPSDRFSAERPEGSISTLTIQRTEQRDSAMYRCASSLGANTGELFFGEGSRLTVL.